This T cell receptor (beta chain) stems from a study of OX40 agonist ivuxolimab in advanced cancers. The repertoire was sequenced with immunoSEQ multiplex PCR; TCRdb's copy has only in-frame clones and lacks some. Of under 150,000 clones in the sample, 90% were seen once. This CDR3 contains 14 residues. In germline, CDR1 is GTSNPN, CDR2 SVGIG (reference sequence). Trimming removed 1 base from V and 0 bases from J, with 9 bases in between. Note on this clone: Its antigen is unknown.

Study conclusions and caveats: CD8+ T cells averaged more expanded clones than CD4+.

The sequence was collected from an adult with an advanced solid tumor such as melanoma, head and neck, liver or kidney cancer. This chain links TRBV30 with TRBJ1-1; D is ambiguous. Sample: CD4+ or CD8+ T cells sorted from blood, taken in a trial of the OX40 agonist ivuxolimab. The CDR3 sequence: CAWSGGRLNTEAFF. CDR3 DNA: TGTGCCTGGAGTGGAGGTCGGTTGAACACTGAAGCTTTCTTT. Full variable domain (rest looked up from reference TRBV30 and TRBJ1-1): SQTIHQWPATLVQPVGSPLSLECTVEGTSNPNLYWYRQAAGRGLQLLFYSVGIGQISSEVPQNLSASRPQDRQFILSSKKLLLSDSGFYLCAWSGGRLNTEAFFGQGTRLTVV.